Here is one TCR beta chain with its context. Its antigen target is currently unknown. Base qualities are not provided; no much larger clone lies one nucleotide away. The library came from the immunoSEQ multiplex PCR assay. The original methods were these. To diagnose cytomegalovirus status from the catalog of TCR beta chain sequences, a statistical classification framework was built. Sourced from immuneACCESS, this table was stored by TCRdb with only in-frame sequences that have V and J called. A share of the clones is absent; for the studies checked, an unresolved V gene accounts for under half, and the remainder has no known explanation. The V and J calls and clone size are taken from that table; D and trimming were inferred from the DNA. The sample table records tens of thousands of clones; approximately 96% of these occur just once. The ten largest clones add up to approximately 1.2% of the sample.

V loses 4 bases of germline sequence and J loses 8 bases, and the interval between the two ends is 24 bases. CDR3 length: 17 amino acids, cysteine to phenylalanine. Kept here is only the CDR3 DNA, which spans 51 bases and is read in frame from base 1. Based on the germline V gene (reference sequence), the CDR1 and CDR2 sequences are SGHKS and YYEKEE. The data were obtained in a study of cytomegalovirus exposure and HLA in healthy donors (TCRdb year 2017). General notes on the study: According to a later analysis, the 120 or so validation repertoires were produced on the same platform as the 666 repertoires of the first cohort. The study was designed to test whether signatures of past pathogen exposure could be identified by cataloging public T cell receptors. The study combined high-throughput TCR immunosequencing, statistical association of individual TCRs with disease status, and machine learning to predict cytomegalovirus infection status. Besides the first cohort of about 730 subjects, a separate validation cohort made up of 120 different subjects was used.

Study-wide findings and limitations: The authors suggested that the approach could potentially be generalized to other disease states and immunological phenotypes. In a later analysis, TCRs clustered in the first cohort were found to also tend to co-occur in the approximately 110 validation repertoires, with over 90% of cluster scores above 0. A total of 150 to 200 TCR beta chains were listed by the study as associated with cytomegalovirus. Most TCR sequences were observed very rarely across donors, whereas some public TCRs were present in many individuals. The classifier was reported to diagnose cytomegalovirus status with high specificity and sensitivity in both the original and validation cohorts. A few of the identified cytomegalovirus-associated TCR beta chains were confirmed in vitro to be specific for cytomegalovirus antigens. A later analysis had no HLA typing for the validation cohort, so co-occurrence there was scored across all 130 or so repertoires.

Donors formed part of the validation cohort, which comprised approximately 130 subjects and was distinct from the first cohort of under 850 subjects. This chain joins TRBV5-5 to TRBJ1-4; TRBD1 could be the D gene, as 6 bases match. This receptor was obtained from a woman under 30 in good health and CMV-seronegative. Sequences were obtained from PBMCs. In nucleotides, the sequence is TGTGCCAGCAGCCCCTTCAGTATGTCAGGGGTCGGCGAAAAACTGTTTTTT. It encodes CASSPFSMSGVGEKLFF.